This T cell receptor beta chain was sequenced in a study of blood T cells in healthy people across ages. This clonotype was observed many times. Extraction yielded at least 5 micrograms of total RNA per sample. The CDR3 is made up of 14 amino acids. CDR1 and CDR2 (germline): SQVTM, ANQGSEA. V lost 0 bases, J lost 4 bases, and 12 bases lay in between. The authors ran a second PCR of roughly 6 to 11 cycles using a sample-barcoded 5' primer and a J-beta primer mix. Each cDNA molecule received a tag from a template-switch adaptor that had 12 random nucleotides. TCRdb re-derived calls from the 5' RACE reads in MiXCR, one entry per CDR3 protein. The data contain about 1.7 million distinct CDR3 sequences, 28% of them singletons.

The receptor was derived from a woman aged 25 to 39 in good health. Sequenced input: blood. The chain couples TRBV29-1 to TRBJ1-2; perhaps TRBD1 as D (6 bases). The DNA for the CDR3 is TGCAGCGTTGAAGATGGGGACACCCCCTATGGCTACACCTTC. It specifies CSVEDGDTPYGYTF. The full variable domain, with the rest looked up from reference TRBV29-1 and TRBJ1-2, is SAVISQKPSRDICQRGTSLTIQCQVDSQVTMMFWYRQQPGQSLTLIATANQGSEATYESGFVIDKFPISRPNLTFSTLTVSNMSPEDSSIYLCSVEDGDTPYGYTFGSGTRLTVV.